These 13 T cell receptor beta chains originate from one sample sequenced in a study of T-cell reconstitution after alpha-beta-depleted transplantation in children. Molecular barcoding with unique molecular identifiers was used for the TCRbeta library. One entry per CDR3 protein results from TCRdb running MiXCR on the PCR reads. The table includes 600,000 or so distinct CDR3 sequences, under 25% detected once. The input for sequencing was PBMCs, mostly from graft donor cells, taken 360 days after TCRalphabeta/CD19-depleted stem cell transplant. The receptor source for this set is a boy in the first two years of life who had a stem cell transplant for acute myeloid leukemia, so the T cells may come from the graft donor.

The V gene is TRBV5-6, the J gene TRBJ1-4, with no clear D. Looked up from germline, CDR1 is SGHDT and CDR2 is YYEEEE. The V end was cut by 4 bases, the J end by 3 bases, with 13 bases between. The CDR3 has 15 residues. The CDR3 here is CASSRLGVANEKLFF. CDR3 bases: TGTGCCAGCAGCCGTCTCGGGGTGGCTAATGAAAAACTGTTTTTT.

This clonotype showed up many times. V gene TRBV5-1 combines with J gene TRBJ1-1; D possibly corresponds to TRBD1 (6 bases). Germline loops: CDR1 SGHRS, CDR2 YFSETQ. V gave up 4 bases and J gave up 4 bases, with 14 bases separating them. There are 14 residues in the CDR3. The CDR3 DNA reads as TGCGCCAGCAGCGACGGACAGAGTAGCACTGAAGCTTTCTTT. As protein: CASSDGQSSTEAFF.

There are many counts of this clonotype. The chain carries TRBV9 and TRBJ2-1, with TRBD2 matching 7 bases. CDR1 and CDR2 (germline): SGDLS, YYNGEE. V dropped 0 bases and J dropped 4; count of bases not matched to a gene: 4. This CDR3 is 15 amino acids long. The CDR3 DNA reads TGTGCCAGCAGCGTAGCCTGGGGACTATACAATGAGCAGTTCTTC. Translation gives CASSVAWGLYNEQFF.

This clonotype was seen more than once but under ten times. This chain links TRBV6-2 or TRBV6-3 with TRBJ1-1; D is unresolved. The V gene's germline CDR1 is MNHEY and CDR2 SVGEGT. V was cut by 5 bases and J by 6 bases, with 10 bases left in between. There are 12 residues in the CDR3. CDR3 DNA: TGTGCCAGCAGTCAGGACGGTTCTGAAGCTTTCTTT. The encoded protein is CASSQDGSEAFF.

Notes on this clonotype: Being one base from a much bigger clone, this may be a read error. The CDR3 region has the DNA TGTGCCAGCAGCTTCCGACAGGGCACAGATACGCAGTATTTT. Translating gives CASSFRQGTDTQYF. This rearrangement joins TRBV5-5 to TRBJ2-3; a possible D gene is TRBD1 (6 bases). Germline V gives CDR1 SGHKS, CDR2 YYEKEE (reference sequence). The CDR3 loop spans 14 amino acids. V was cut by 2 bases and J by 1 base, with 8 bases left in between.

This clonotype was counted only a few times. The rearrangement uses TRBV29-1 and TRBJ2-5, with D possibly TRBD2 on 6 matching bases. The V end was cut by 7 bases, the J end by 2 bases, with 11 bases between. The length of the CDR3 is 12 residues. Germline-derived CDR1 and CDR2 are SQVTM and ANQGSEA. The CDR3 DNA sequence: TGCAGCGACGAGGGACTGCAAGAGACCCAGTACTTC. This sequence encodes CSDEGLQETQYF.

The V gene is TRBV6-5, the J gene TRBJ2-1, with D uncertain. The germline gives CDR1 MNHEY, CDR2 SVGAGI. V lost 1 base, J lost 4 bases, and 11 bases lay in between. This CDR3 region has 15 residues. CDR3 region: CASSYLRMGYNEQFF. In nucleotides, the CDR3 is TGTGCCAGCAGTTACTTGCGAATGGGGTACAATGAGCAGTTCTTC.

In its sample, this clonotype was seen a few times. The rearrangement joins TRBV6-5 to TRBJ1-1; 10 positions match TRBD1. This CDR3 is 14 amino acids long. From germline, CDR1 is MNHEY and CDR2 SVGAGI. With 1 base clipped from V and 7 bases from J, the junction kept 3 bases outside the gene matches. The CDR3 here is CASSYWDRGGEAFF. The CDR3 DNA is TGTGCCAGCAGTTACTGGGACAGGGGTGGTGAAGCTTTCTTT.

This clonotype was detected only a few times. J is TRBJ2-1 and V is TRBV7-2, with a tentative D call TRBD2 (5 bases). This CDR3 region has 14 residues. Per germline, CDR1 SGHTA and CDR2 FQGNSA. V dropped 2 bases and J dropped 4 bases, with 9 bases sitting between them. CDR3 in amino acids: CASSLITGYNEQFF. CDR3 sequence (DNA): TGTGCCAGCAGCTTAATAACGGGATACAATGAGCAGTTCTTC.

The chain has TRBV4-1 and TRBJ2-5; TRBD1 matches 7 bases. The CDR3 spans 15 residues. The V gene end was trimmed by 0 bases and the J gene end by 1 base; junction bases not matched to a gene: 2. Germline V gene data show CDR1 as MGHRA and CDR2 as YSYEKL. The CDR3 loop is CASSQEGTAQETQYF. CDR3 nucleotide sequence: TGCGCCAGCAGCCAAGAGGGGACAGCCCAAGAGACCCAGTACTTC.

The table lists this clonotype with many counts. This chain uses TRBV7-2 with TRBJ2-3; D remains unclear. Germline loops: CDR1 SGHTA, CDR2 FQGNSA. V dropped 5 bases and J dropped 2 bases, with 11 bases sitting between them. The CDR3 extends over 14 amino acids. The CDR3 sequence is CASSPTRVTDTQYF. DNA for the CDR3: TGTGCCAGCAGCCCTACCCGGGTCACAGATACGCAGTATTTT.

The chain combines TRBV4-2 with TRBJ2-5; 8 bases are shared with TRBD1. The germline CDR1 and CDR2 sequences are LGHNA and YNFKEQ. The CDR3 spans 15 residues. V lost 0 bases and J lost 6; bases outside the gene matches: 6. The CDR3 DNA reads as TGTGCCAGCAGCCAAGATCAGGGGGCGTGGAAGACCCAGTACTTC. Its protein is CASSQDQGAWKTQYF.

J is TRBJ1-6 and V is TRBV20-1; 8 bases are a match to TRBD1. In germline, CDR1 is DFQATT, CDR2 SNEGSKA (reference sequence). V gave up 4 bases and J gave up 7 bases; unmatched junction bases: 9. The CDR3 is 15 amino acids. CDR3 sequence (DNA): TGCAGTGCTACAAATACCGGGACAGGAAATTCACCCCTCCACTTT. Translation: CSATNTGTGNSPLHF.